One and the same sample provided the 5 T cell receptor beta chains below, sequenced in a study of T cells expressing NK-cell markers. TCRdb reprocessed the 5' RACE reads; each CDR3 protein has one entry and no DNA is given. The table for this sample gives about 460,000 distinct CDR3 sequences. The material sequenced was blood T cells: a sorted CD56 or NKG2C T cell subset, CD4+ or CD8+ T cells, or bulk PBMC T cells (not recorded which). The origin of the receptors is a woman in her fifties or sixties in good health.

This rearrangement joins TRBV5-1 to TRBJ2-5; without DNA, the TCRdb call of TRBD1 cannot be checked. The CDR3 has 15 residues. Germline lookup yields CDR1 SGHRS and CDR2 YFSETQ. CDR3 residues: CASNSGASGRETQYF.

The genes are TRBV24-1 and TRBJ1-5. This CDR3 contains 13 residues. CDR1 and CDR2 (germline): KGHDR, SFDVKD. The CDR3: CATFRRGNQPQHF.

The rearrangement uses TRBV15 and TRBJ2-3. The CDR3 runs 16 residues. The germline CDR1 and CDR2 sequences are LNHNV and YYDKDF (reference sequence). CDR3 region: CATSRETPMYTDTQYF. Full variable domain (rest looked up from reference TRBV15 and TRBJ2-3): DAMVIQNPRYQVTQFGKPVTLSCSQTLNHNVMYWYQQKSSQAPKLLFHYYDKDFNNEADTPDNFQSRRPNTSFCFLDIRSPGLGDTAMYLCATSRETPMYTDTQYFGPGTRLTVL.

V usage is TRBV14 and J usage is TRBJ2-3; TCRdb selects TRBD1, and the lack of DNA leaves this call unchecked. This CDR3 has 16 residues. Germline V lookup: CDR1 SGHDN, CDR2 FVKESK. The CDR3 loop reads CASSQVGGSSTDTQYF.

The chain carries TRBV13 and TRBJ2-7; TCRdb's D call of TRBD2 is untestable without DNA. CDR3 length equals 14 residues. Germline V gene lookup returns CDR1 PRHDT and CDR2 FYEKMQ (reference sequence). The CDR3 loop is CASSMTSGTYEQYF.